Below, 23 T cell receptor delta chains from the same sample are listed, as sequenced in a study of gamma-delta chains in newborns, infants, children. TCRdb applied CATT to the reads for clone calling. Seen here are about 4,200 delta-chain clones, about 14% observed once, and the top ten hold 8.5% to 9%. The source material was blood. These receptors were obtained from a child who was a newborn, infant or young child, either healthy, febrile or measles-vaccinated (not recorded which).

As concerns this clone: The junction departs from germline at one end; a sequencing error may be responsible. V gene TRDV1 combines with J gene TRDJ2; 8 bases are a match to TRDD3. Here the J gene was assigned by germline matching of the DNA, as TCRdb has none. The V gene's germline CDR1 is TSWWSYY and CDR2 QGS. This CDR3 comprises 24 residues. The DNA of the CDR3 is TGTGCTCTTGGGGTTACGAGGGCTGATCCGAGGGCTGGGGGAGACGATGCCTTGACAGCAAAACTCTTCTTT. Translation: CALGVTRADPRAGGDDALTAKLFF.

This clone was observed a few times. It may be a read error: a sequence one base away is much more abundant. The same CDR3 also results from other DNA sequences found in this sample. CDR3 residues: CALGELGPRPLTGDIPHGKLIF. CDR3 in DNA: TGTGCTCTAGGGGAACTGGGTCCTCGGCCTCTTACTGGGGATATTCCCCACGGTAAACTCATCTTT. The V and J genes are TRDV1 and TRDJ1; 7 nucleotides agree with TRDD3. The germline V gene has CDR1 TSWWSYY and CDR2 QGS. The CDR3 contains 22 residues.

By share, this clone ranks as medium-sized (0.01 to 0.1%). This same CDR3 is encoded by further DNA sequences in the sample. The J gene is TRDJ3, the V gene TRDV2; 8 bases line up with TRDD3. Trimming took 3 bases from V and 0 from J; bases not matched to a gene: 12. Germline V gene lookup returns CDR1 GEAIGNYY and CDR2 EKD. The CDR3 consists of 20 residues. For the CDR3, the DNA is TGTGCCTGTGACGACGTGGGGGATGGGCCTTCCTCCTGGGACACCCGACAGATGTTTTTC. Amino acid sequence: CACDDVGDGPSSWDTRQMFF.

This clone has a handful of counts. A much larger clone differs from this one at a single base, so this may be a read error. The gene calls are TRDV2 and TRDJ3; a possible D gene is TRDD3 (6 bases). Between the trimmed V and J ends, which lost 1 base and 0 bases, there was a span of 18 bases. CDR1 is GEAIGNYY, CDR2 EKD, per germline. CDR3 size: 20 residues. For the CDR3, the DNA is TGTGCCTGTGACACAGTTGACGGGGGAGGAAGCTCCTGGGACACCCGACAGATGTTTTTC. Its translation is CACDTVDGGGSSWDTRQMFF.

This clone was observed a few times. A clone one base away is much larger, so this may be a read error. Other DNA sequences in the sample encode the same CDR3. The chain uses TRDV1 and TRDJ1; 7 bases are shared with TRDD3. CDR3 size: 15 residues. Per the germline V gene, CDR1 is TSWWSYY and CDR2 is QGS. CDR3 in amino acids: CALGDPPGGPDKLIF. The CDR3 DNA reads TGTGCTCTTGGGGATCCCCCTGGGGGTCCCGATAAACTCATCTTC.

In this sample, this clone is medium-sized. The same CDR3 arises from other DNA sequences in this sample as well. The chain is built from TRDV1 and TRDJ1; 13 bases agree with TRDD3. V lost 0 bases and J lost 4; bases outside the gene matches: 23. This CDR3 has 23 amino acids. Germline lookup yields CDR1 TSWWSYY and CDR2 QGS. The CDR3 coding sequence is TGTGCTCTTGGGGAACTAACCCCACACGACATTACTGGGGGATACGCGTTCGGCGATAAACTCATCTTT. This encodes CALGELTPHDITGGYAFGDKLIF.

By share of the sample, this clone is medium-sized. The chain has TRDV1 and TRDJ1; 8 positions match TRDD3. From germline, CDR1 is TSWWSYY and CDR2 QGS. The CDR3 consists of 24 residues. The J segment lost 0 bases and the V segment lost 4 bases, leaving 31 bases of the junction unmatched. The CDR3 DNA sequence: TGTGCTCTTGGGGTTCCCTGGGCTACCTACTATGGGTGTACTGGGGGCCTGTACACCGATAAACTCATCTTT. It encodes CALGVPWATYYGCTGGLYTDKLIF.

Remarks on this clone: A far bigger clonotype differs at one base, so this is likely a read error. No J gene was called, and the V gene is TRDV2; the table assigns TRDD3, which was not confirmed against the DNA. The V gene's germline CDR1 is GEAIGNYY and CDR2 EKD. CDR3 size: 25 residues. CDR3 in DNA: TGTGCCTGTGACACCGTAGCCCAACATCGCGCGGGGGGATACGCAAGCTCCTGGGACACCCGACAGGTGTTTTTC. This gives the protein CACDTVAQHRAGGYASSWDTRQVFF.

The chain employs TRDV2 and TRDJ1; TRDD3 matches 10 bases. In the absence of a J gene in TCRdb, the DNA was matched to germline to assign it here. Germline assignment: CDR1 GEAIGNYY and CDR2 EKD. The CDR3 runs to 17 residues. V lost 3 bases to trimming and J lost 2 bases; unmatched junction nucleotides: 11. The CDR3 region has the DNA TGTGCCTGTGACGCCGTGGGTTTACTGGGGGATACCGATAAACTCATCTTT. It translates to CACDAVGLLGDTDKLIF.

The table lists this clone with a few counts. The amino acid sequence in TCRdb belongs to a much larger clone and departs from this DNA's translation at residue 3, likely a sequencing read error; the sequence shown is translated from the DNA. The chain links TRDV2 to TRDJ1; the D gene is possibly TRDD3 (6 bases). Germline V gene sequence: CDR1 GEAIGNYY, CDR2 EKD. The CDR3 is 14 amino acids. V lost 9 bases to trimming and J lost 2 bases, with 18 bases between them. Written as DNA, the CDR3 is TGTGCCCGTGCCGCCCTGGGGCCTACCGATAAACTCATCTTT. Its translation is CARAALGPTDKLIF.

A word on this clone: A far larger clone is one base from this, pointing to a likely read error. The genes are TRDV2 and TRDJ3, with 7 bases identical to TRDD3. Germline assignment: CDR1 GEAIGNYY and CDR2 EKD. The CDR3 has 20 residues. The DNA for the CDR3 is TGTGCCTGTGACACCCTCTTCGGGGGATCGCACTCCTTGGACACCCGACAGATGTTTTTC. Translated: CACDTLFGGSHSLDTRQMFF.

In the case of this clone: The protein that TCRdb holds for this DNA derives from a much larger clone and differs from the translated DNA at residue 13, which likely indicates a read error; the protein shown here is translated from the DNA. This CDR3 reads CACDPVDRRRGSGKLIF. The CDR3 DNA sequence: TGTGCCTGTGACCCGGTAGACCGTAGGAGGGGGTCAGGTAAACTCATCTTT. V and J are TRDV2 and TRDJ1; possibly TRDD3 for D (5 bases). The CDR3 loop spans 17 amino acids. Germline V lookup: CDR1 GEAIGNYY, CDR2 EKD. Trimming removed 3 bases at V and 7 bases at J, with 26 bases between.

This clone appeared a few times. A read error likely explains this, since a far larger clone differs by one base. The sample holds other DNA sequences that translate to the same CDR3. The rearrangement joins TRDV2 to TRDJ2, with D possibly being TRDD2 or TRDD3 (5 bases each). CDR1 GEAIGNYY and CDR2 EKD come from the germline V gene. This CDR3 region has 18 residues. CDR3 in amino acids: CACDAIRPTGGTTAQLFF. In DNA, the CDR3 is TGTGCCTGTGACGCCATTCGACCTACGGGGGGTACGACAGCGCAACTCTTCTTT.

A note on this clone: A read error may explain this, as a much larger clone is one base away. V and J are TRDV2 and TRDJ1; D perhaps matches TRDD3 (6 bases). Looked up from germline, CDR1 is GEAIGNYY and CDR2 is EKD. Between the trimmed V and J ends, which lost 3 bases and 1 base, there was a span of 17 bases. The CDR3 loop spans 16 amino acids. CDR3 sequence: CACDSLEDTRTDKLIF. CDR3 DNA sequence: TGTGCCTGTGACTCTCTGGAGGATACTCGCACCGATAAACTCATCTTT.

As regards this clone: TCRdb records a much larger clone's protein for this DNA, with a difference at residues 6 and 7 that likely arises from a read error; the protein given is the translation of the DNA. No V gene was called, though TRDJ2 was called as the J gene; TRDD3 is the table's D call, not checked against the DNA. The CDR3 sequence is 14 residues long. The CDR3 bases are TGTGCCTGTGACACCATGTGGGATACAGCACAACTCTTCTTT. The encoded protein is CACDTMWDTAQLFF.

Only a few counts were recorded for this clone. A much larger clone sits a single nucleotide away, making a read error possible. This chain uses TRDV2 with TRDJ3, with 13 positions matching TRDD3. Germline assignment: CDR1 GEAIGNYY and CDR2 EKD. The CDR3 covers 20 residues. In nucleotides, the CDR3 is TGTGCCTGTGACTCTTTTACTGGGGGATACGCAGTCTGGGGCACCCGACAGATGTTTTTC. It yields the protein CACDSFTGGYAVWGTRQMFF.

The chain's CDR3 is CACDTGLGYTVQLIF. Written as DNA, the CDR3 is TGTGCCTGTGACACCGGTCTGGGGTATACTGTTCAACTCATCTTT. The chain has TRDV2 and TRDJ1, with D perhaps TRDD3 (6 bases). V was pared by 0 bases and J by 9 bases, with 19 bases between. Germline lookup yields CDR1 GEAIGNYY and CDR2 EKD. The CDR3 length is 15 residues.

This clone has a handful of counts. The chain carries TRDV1 and TRDJ1; 11 nucleotides line up with TRDD3. The J gene, not given by TCRdb, was assigned here from a germline match of the nucleotide sequence. This CDR3 contains 21 residues. The J segment lost 2 bases and the V segment lost 3 bases, leaving 20 bases of the junction unmatched. Germline V lookup: CDR1 TSWWSYY, CDR2 QGS. Written as DNA, the CDR3 is TGTGCTCTTGGGGACCATTCATTCCTACCGTGGGGGATACGGCGGACCGATAAACTCATCTTT. Translating gives CALGDHSFLPWGIRRTDKLIF.

This clone was seen only a few times. A read error is possible here, since a much larger clone lies one base away. Other DNA sequences of this sample code for an identical CDR3. V is TRDV2 and J is TRDJ1; 7 bases fit TRDD3. The CDR3 length is 15 residues. The V gene's germline CDR1 is GEAIGNYY and CDR2 EKD. CDR3 DNA: TGTGCCTGTGACAAACTGGGGATCCACACCGATAAACTCATCTTC. It specifies CACDKLGIHTDKLIF.

As to this clone: The protein given by TCRdb reflects a much larger clone and differs at residue 3 from this DNA's translation, likely from a read error; the protein shown is the DNA's translation. The chain employs TRDV2 and TRDJ1; 10 bases align to TRDD3. Germline-derived CDR1 and CDR2 are GEAIGNYY and EKD. The CDR3 is 16 amino acids. Here the CDR3 DNA reads TGTGCCTATGACACGCTGGGGGATAAGGACACCGATAAACTCATCTTT. Its translation: CAYDTLGDKDTDKLIF.

As concerns this clone: With a much larger clone just one base away, this may be a read error. This sample also contains other DNA sequences that code for the same CDR3. The chain is built from TRDV2 and TRDJ3; D is possibly TRDD3 (8 bases). Per germline, CDR1 GEAIGNYY and CDR2 EKD. This CDR3 spans 20 amino acids. For the CDR3, the DNA is TGTGCCTGTGACGACGTGGGGGATGGGCCTTCCTCCTGGGACACCCGACAGATGTTCTTC. Encoded protein: CACDDVGDGPSSWDTRQMFF.

Judged by abundance, this clone is large (0.1 to 1%). The same CDR3 also results from other DNA sequences found in this sample. This chain links TRDV2 with TRDJ3, with 11 bases that match TRDD3. CDR3 length: 18 amino acids. The junction had 3 bases not matched to a gene; V was cut back by 3 bases and J by 0 bases. The germline V gene encodes CDR1 GEAIGNYY and CDR2 EKD. This chain's CDR3 is CACDVLGDSSWDTRQMFF. In DNA form, the CDR3 reads TGTGCCTGTGACGTACTGGGGGATAGCTCCTGGGACACCCGACAGATGTTTTTC.

The sample holds a few counts of this clone. TCRdb's protein for this DNA is that of a much larger clone and differs from the translation at residue 3, likely a read error; the protein shown is the DNA translation. The chain employs TRDV2 and TRDJ3; the D gene is possibly TRDD3 (5 bases). The CDR3 has 18 residues. The germline gives CDR1 GEAIGNYY, CDR2 EKD. CDR3 in DNA: TGTGCCCGTGACACCGCGGGGGTTAGCTCCTGGGACACCCGACAGATGTTTTTC. Its protein is CARDTAGVSSWDTRQMFF.